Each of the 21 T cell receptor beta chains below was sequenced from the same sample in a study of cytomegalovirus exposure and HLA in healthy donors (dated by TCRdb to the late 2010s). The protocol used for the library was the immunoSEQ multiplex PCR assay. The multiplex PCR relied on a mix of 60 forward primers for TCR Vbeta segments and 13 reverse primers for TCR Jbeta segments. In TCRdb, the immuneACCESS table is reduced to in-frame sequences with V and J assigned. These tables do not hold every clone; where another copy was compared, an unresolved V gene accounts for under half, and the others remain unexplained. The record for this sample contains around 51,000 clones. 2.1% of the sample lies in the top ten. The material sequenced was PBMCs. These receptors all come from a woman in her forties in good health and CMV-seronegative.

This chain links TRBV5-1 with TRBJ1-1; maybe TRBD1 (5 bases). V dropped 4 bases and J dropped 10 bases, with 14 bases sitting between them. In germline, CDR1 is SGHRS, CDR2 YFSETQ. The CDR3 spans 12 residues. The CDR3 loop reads CASSLVEGAAFF. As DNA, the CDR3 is TGCGCCAGCAGCCTGGTCGAAGGGGCAGCTTTCTTT.

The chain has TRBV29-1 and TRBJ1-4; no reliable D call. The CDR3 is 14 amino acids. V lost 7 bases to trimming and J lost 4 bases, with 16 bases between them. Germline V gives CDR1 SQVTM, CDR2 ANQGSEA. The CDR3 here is CSGAGTGLNEKLFF. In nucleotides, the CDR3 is TGCAGCGGTGCCGGCACGGGTCTTAATGAAAAACTGTTTTTT.

CDR3 nucleotides: TGCGCCAGCAGCCAATGGGGGCGGGAGGGAAACATTCAGTACTTC. It encodes CASSQWGREGNIQYF. The chain is built from TRBV4-1 and TRBJ2-4; 9 nucleotides match TRBD2. V lost 2 bases to trimming and J lost 6 bases; unmatched junction nucleotides: 5. Per germline, CDR1 MGHRA and CDR2 YSYEKL. The CDR3 sequence is 15 residues long.

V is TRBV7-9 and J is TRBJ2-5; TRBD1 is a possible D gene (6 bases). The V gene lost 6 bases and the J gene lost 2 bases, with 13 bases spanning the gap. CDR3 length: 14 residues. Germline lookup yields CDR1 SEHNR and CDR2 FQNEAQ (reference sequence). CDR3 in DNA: TGTGCCAGCAGGCGAGGACAGCAACAAGAGACCCAGTACTTC. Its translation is CASRRGQQQETQYF. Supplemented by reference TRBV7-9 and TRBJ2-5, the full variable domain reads DTGVSQNPRHKITKRGQNVTFRCDPISEHNRLYWYRQTLGQGPEFLTYFQNEAQLEKSRLLSDRFSAERPKGSFSTLEIQRTEQGDSAMYLCASRRGQQQETQYFGPGTRLLVL.

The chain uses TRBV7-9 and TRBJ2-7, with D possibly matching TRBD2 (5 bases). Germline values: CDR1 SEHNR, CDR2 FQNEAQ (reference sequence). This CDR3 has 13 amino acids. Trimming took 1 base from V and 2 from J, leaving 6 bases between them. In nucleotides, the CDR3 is TGTGCCAGCAGCTTAGACGGGACCTACGAGCAGTACTTC. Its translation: CASSLDGTYEQYF. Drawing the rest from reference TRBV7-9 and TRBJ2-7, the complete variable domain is DTGVSQNPRHKITKRGQNVTFRCDPISEHNRLYWYRQTLGQGPEFLTYFQNEAQLEKSRLLSDRFSAERPKGSFSTLEIQRTEQGDSAMYLCASSLDGTYEQYFGPGTRLTVT.

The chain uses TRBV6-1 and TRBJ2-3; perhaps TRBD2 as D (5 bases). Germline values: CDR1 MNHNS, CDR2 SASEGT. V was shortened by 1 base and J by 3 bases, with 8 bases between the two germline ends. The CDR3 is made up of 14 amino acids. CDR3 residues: CASSEGVATDTQYF. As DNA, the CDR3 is TGTGCCAGCAGTGAAGGGGTAGCGACAGATACGCAGTATTTT.

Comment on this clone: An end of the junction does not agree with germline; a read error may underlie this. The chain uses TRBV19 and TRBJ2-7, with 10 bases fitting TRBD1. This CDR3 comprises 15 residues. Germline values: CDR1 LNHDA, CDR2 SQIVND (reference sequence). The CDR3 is CASSTGGQGTYEQHF. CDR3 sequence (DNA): TGTGCCAGTAGTACTGGGGGACAGGGGACGTACGAGCAGCACTTC.

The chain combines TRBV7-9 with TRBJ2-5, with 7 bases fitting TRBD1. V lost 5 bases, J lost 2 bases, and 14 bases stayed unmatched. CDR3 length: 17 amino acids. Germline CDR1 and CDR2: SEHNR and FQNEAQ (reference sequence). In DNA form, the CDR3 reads TGTGCCAGCAGCATCCCCAGGGGGATGTCCCAACAAGAGACCCAGTACTTC. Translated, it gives CASSIPRGMSQQETQYF.

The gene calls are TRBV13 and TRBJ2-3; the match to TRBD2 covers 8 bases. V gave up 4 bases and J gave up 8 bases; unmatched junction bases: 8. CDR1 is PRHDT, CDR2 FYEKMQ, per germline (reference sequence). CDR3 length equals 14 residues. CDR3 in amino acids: CASSSEIAGSTQYF. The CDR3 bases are TGTGCCAGCAGCTCCGAAATAGCGGGATCTACGCAGTATTTT.

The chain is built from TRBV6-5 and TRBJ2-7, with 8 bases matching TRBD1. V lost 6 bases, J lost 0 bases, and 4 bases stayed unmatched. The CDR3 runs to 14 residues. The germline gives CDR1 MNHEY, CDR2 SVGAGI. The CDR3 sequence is CASSKDRASYEQYF. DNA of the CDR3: TGTGCCAGCAGCAAGGACAGGGCCTCCTACGAGCAGTACTTC.

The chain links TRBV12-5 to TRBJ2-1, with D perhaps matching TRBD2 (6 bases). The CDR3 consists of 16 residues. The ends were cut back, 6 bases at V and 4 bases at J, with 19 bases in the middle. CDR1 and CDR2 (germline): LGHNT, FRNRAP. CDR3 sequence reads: CASGPTGLTFYNEQFF. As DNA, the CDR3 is TGTGCTAGTGGGCCCACCGGACTAACTTTTTACAATGAGCAGTTCTTC.

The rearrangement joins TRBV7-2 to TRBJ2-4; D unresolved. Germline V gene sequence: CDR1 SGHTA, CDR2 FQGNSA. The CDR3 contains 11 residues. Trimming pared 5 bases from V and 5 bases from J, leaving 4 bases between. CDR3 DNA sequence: TGTGCCAGCAGCCGCGAAAACATTCAGTACTTC. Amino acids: CASSRENIQYF.

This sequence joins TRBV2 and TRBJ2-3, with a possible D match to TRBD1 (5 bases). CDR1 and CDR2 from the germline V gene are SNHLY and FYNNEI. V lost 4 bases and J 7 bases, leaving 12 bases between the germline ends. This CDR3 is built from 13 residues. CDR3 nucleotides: TGTGCCAGCAGTGGGACACAGGAGAATACGCAGTATTTT. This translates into CASSGTQENTQYF.

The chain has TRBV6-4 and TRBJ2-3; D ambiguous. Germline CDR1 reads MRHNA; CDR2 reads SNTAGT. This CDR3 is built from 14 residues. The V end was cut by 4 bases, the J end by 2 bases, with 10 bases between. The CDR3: CASSGDGDTDTQYF. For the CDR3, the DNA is TGTGCCAGCAGTGGCGACGGAGACACAGATACGCAGTATTTT.

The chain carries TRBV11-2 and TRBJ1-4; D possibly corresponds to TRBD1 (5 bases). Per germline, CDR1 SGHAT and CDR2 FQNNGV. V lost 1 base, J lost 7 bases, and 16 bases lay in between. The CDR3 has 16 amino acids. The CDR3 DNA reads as TGTGCCAGCAGCTTAGGGCGGGGCACGTGGCGTGAAAAACTGTTTTTT. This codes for CASSLGRGTWREKLFF.

Here the CDR3 reads CASSLDWTDTVGNTEAFF. The CDR3, as DNA: TGTGCCAGCAGCTTAGACTGGACAGACACCGTCGGGAACACTGAAGCTTTCTTT. The chain is built from TRBV11-3 and TRBJ1-1; a weak D match, TRBD1 (6 bases). There are 18 residues in the CDR3. CDR1 and CDR2 from the germline V gene are SGHNT and YENEEA. The ends were cut back, 0 bases at V and 1 base at J, with 18 bases in the middle. The full variable domain, in which reference TRBV11-3 and TRBJ1-1 provide the parts outside the CDR3, is EAGVVQSPRYKIIEKKQPVAFWCNPISGHNTLYWYLQNLGQGPELLIRYENEEAVDDSQLPKDRFSAERLKGVDSTLKIQPAELGDSAVYLCASSLDWTDTVGNTEAFFGQGTRLTVV.

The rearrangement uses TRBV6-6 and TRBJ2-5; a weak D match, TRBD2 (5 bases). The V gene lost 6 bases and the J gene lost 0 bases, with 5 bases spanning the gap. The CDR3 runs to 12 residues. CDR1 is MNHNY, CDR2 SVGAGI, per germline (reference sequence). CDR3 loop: CASSGDQETQYF. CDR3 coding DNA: TGTGCCAGCAGCGGGGACCAAGAGACCCAGTACTTC.

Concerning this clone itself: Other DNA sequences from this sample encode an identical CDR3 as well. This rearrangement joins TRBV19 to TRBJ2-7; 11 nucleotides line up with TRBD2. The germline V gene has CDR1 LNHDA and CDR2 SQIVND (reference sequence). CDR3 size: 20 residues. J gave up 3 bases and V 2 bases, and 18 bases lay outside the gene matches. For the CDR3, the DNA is TGTGCCAGTAGTATAAGACTCTCGACTAGCGGGGCACACCCGATCTACGAGCAGTACTTC. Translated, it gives CASSIRLSTSGAHPIYEQYF.

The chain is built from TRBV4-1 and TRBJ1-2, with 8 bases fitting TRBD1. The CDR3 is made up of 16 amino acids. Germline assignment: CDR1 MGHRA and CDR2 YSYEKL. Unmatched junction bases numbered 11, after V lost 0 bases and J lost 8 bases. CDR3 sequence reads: CASSQDEARGHRGYTF. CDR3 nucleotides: TGCGCCAGCAGCCAAGATGAGGCCAGGGGGCATCGGGGCTACACCTTC.

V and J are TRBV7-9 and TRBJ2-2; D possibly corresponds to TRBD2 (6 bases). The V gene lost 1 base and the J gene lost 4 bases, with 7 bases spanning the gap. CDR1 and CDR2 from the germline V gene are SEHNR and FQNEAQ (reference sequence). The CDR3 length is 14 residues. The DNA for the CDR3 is TGTGCCAGCAGCTTAGTGGGAGGCACCGGGGAGCTGTTTTTT. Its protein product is CASSLVGGTGELFF.

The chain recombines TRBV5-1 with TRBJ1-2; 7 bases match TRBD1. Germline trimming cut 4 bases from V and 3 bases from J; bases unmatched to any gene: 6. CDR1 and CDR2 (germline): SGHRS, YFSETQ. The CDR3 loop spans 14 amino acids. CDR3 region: CASSKGQGDYGYTF. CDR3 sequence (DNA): TGCGCCAGCAGCAAAGGGCAGGGGGACTATGGCTACACCTTC.